One T cell receptor beta chain is described in this entry. Its antigen remains unidentified. This sample stems from a study of cytomegalovirus exposure and HLA in healthy donors. For the study at large: Roughly 85 million unique TCRs from HLA-typed donors made up an early data release.

The junction had 13 bases not matched to a gene; V was cut back by 4 bases and J by 5 bases. The CDR3 spans 16 residues. Germline V gene sequence: CDR1 SGHRS, CDR2 YFSETQ. Study-wide points: Being productive about 90% or about 30% of the time was typical of most TCR beta V segments in an earlier analysis.

The study ran its PCR with 60 Vbeta and 13 Jbeta primers. TCRdb's copy holds only in-frame clones and misses some; the assay was immunoSEQ multiplex PCR. The sample yields over 100,000 clones, approximately 67% seen once. The clonotype was recovered from a man between 18 and 29 years old in good health and CMV-seronegative. The sample was PBMCs. V usage is TRBV5-1 and J usage is TRBJ1-2; 8 bases map to TRBD1. The CDR3 is CASSENRGANWYGYTF. The CDR3 DNA is TGCGCCAGCAGCGAGAACAGGGGGGCGAATTGGTATGGCTACACCTTC.